This entry lists 4 T cell receptor beta chains sequenced from one sample in a study of control samples from healthy donors and cancer patients. The method was immunoSEQ multiplex PCR; TCRdb's version includes in-frame clones alone and lacks a portion of them. Here the sample spans about 150,000 clones, around 95% being singletons. The sample was blood. These receptors were taken from a man aged 35-49 years in good health.

J is TRBJ1-2 and V is TRBV6-5; the D is unclear. Trimming took off 6 bases at V and 0 bases at J, with 11 bases between the two ends. This CDR3 contains 14 residues. CDR1 is MNHEY, CDR2 SVGAGI, per germline. The CDR3 sequence is CASSPAPTNYGYTF. In DNA, the CDR3 is TGTGCCAGCAGCCCCGCGCCGACTAACTATGGCTACACCTTC.

The chain links TRBV7-9 to TRBJ1-4; TRBD1 matches 8 bases. J gave up 5 bases and V 3 bases, and 5 bases lay outside the gene matches. The CDR3 loop spans 15 amino acids. CDR1 SEHNR and CDR2 FQNEAQ come from the germline V gene (reference sequence). The CDR3 sequence is CASSFPTGVNEKLFF. In DNA form, the CDR3 reads TGTGCCAGCAGCTTTCCGACAGGGGTGAATGAAAAACTGTTTTTT.

The rearrangement joins TRBV19 to TRBJ1-5, with D perhaps TRBD1 (5 bases). Per the germline V gene, CDR1 is LNHDA and CDR2 is SQIVND (reference sequence). The CDR3 runs 14 residues. V was pared by 5 bases and J by 9 bases, with 17 bases between. CDR3 bases: TGTGCCAGTAGTGGGACGTCCCAGCGATCGCCCCAGCATTTT. Protein sequence: CASSGTSQRSPQHF.

The chain has TRBV5-1 and TRBJ1-5; maybe TRBD1 (5 bases). The V and J ends lost 4 bases and 4 bases respectively, with 15 bases between them. The CDR3 totals 15 residues. Per germline, CDR1 SGHRS and CDR2 YFSETQ. The CDR3 nucleotides read TGCGCCAGCAGCGGGACCGGGGAGAGGAATCAGCCCCAGCATTTT. Translated, it gives CASSGTGERNQPQHF. Full variable domain (remainder filled in from reference TRBV5-1 and TRBJ1-5): KAGVTQTPRYLIKTRGQQVTLSCSPISGHRSVSWYQQTPGQGLQFLFEYFSETQRNKGNFPGRFSGRQFSNSRSEMNVSTLELGDSALYLCASSGTGERNQPQHFGDGTRLSIL.